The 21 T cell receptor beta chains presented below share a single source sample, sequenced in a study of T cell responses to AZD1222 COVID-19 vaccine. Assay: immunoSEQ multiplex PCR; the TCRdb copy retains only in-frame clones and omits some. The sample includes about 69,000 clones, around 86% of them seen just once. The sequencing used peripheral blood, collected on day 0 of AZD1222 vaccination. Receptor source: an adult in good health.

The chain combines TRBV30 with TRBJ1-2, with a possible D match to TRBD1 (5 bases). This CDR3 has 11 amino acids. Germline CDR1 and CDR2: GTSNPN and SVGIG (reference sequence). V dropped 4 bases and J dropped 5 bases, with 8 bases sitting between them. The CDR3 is CAWTGGYGYTF. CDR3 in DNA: TGTGCCTGGACCGGGGGATATGGCTACACCTTC.

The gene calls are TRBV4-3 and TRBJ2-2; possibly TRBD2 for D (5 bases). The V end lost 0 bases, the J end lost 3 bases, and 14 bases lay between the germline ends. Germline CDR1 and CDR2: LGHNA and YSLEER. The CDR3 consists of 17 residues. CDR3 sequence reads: CASSQDGLRPYTGELFF. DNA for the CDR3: TGCGCCAGCAGCCAAGATGGACTGAGACCCTACACCGGGGAGCTGTTTTTT.

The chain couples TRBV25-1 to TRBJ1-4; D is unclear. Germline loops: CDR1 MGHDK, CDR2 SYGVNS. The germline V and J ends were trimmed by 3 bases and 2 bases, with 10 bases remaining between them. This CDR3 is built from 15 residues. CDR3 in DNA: TGTGCCAGCAGTGATGTGGGTGGCACTAATGAAAAACTGTTTTTT. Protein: CASSDVGGTNEKLFF.

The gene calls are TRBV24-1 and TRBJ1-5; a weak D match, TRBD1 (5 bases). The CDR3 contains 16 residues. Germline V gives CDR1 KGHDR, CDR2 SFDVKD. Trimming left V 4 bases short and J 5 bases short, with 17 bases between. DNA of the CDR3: TGTGCCACCAGTGACGATAGACGGGGACCTTATCAGCCCCAGCATTTT. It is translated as CATSDDRRGPYQPQHF.

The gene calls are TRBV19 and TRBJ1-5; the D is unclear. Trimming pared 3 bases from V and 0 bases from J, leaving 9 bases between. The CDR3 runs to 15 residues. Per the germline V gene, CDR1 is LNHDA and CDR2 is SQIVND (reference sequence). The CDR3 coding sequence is TGTGCCAGTAGTATCCCCCCGTATAGCAATCAGCCCCAGCATTTT. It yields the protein CASSIPPYSNQPQHF.

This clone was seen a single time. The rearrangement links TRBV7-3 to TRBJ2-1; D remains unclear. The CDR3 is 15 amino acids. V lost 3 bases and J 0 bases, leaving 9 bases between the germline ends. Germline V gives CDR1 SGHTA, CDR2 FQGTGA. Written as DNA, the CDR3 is TGTGCCAGCAGCTTTAGCTGGAGCTCCTACAATGAGCAGTTCTTC. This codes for CASSFSWSSYNEQFF. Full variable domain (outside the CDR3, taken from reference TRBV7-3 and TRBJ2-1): GAGVSQTPSNKVTEKGKYVELRCDPISGHTALYWYRQSLGQGPEFLIYFQGTGAADDSGLPNDRFFAVRPEGSVSTLKIQRTERGDSAVYLCASSFSWSSYNEQFFGPGTRLTVL.

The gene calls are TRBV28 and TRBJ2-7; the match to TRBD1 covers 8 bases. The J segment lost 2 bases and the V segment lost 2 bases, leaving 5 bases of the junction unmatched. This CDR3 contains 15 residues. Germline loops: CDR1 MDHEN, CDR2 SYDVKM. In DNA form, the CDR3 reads TGTGCCAGCAGTTTAGGGACAGGTCCTCCCTACGAGCAGTACTTC. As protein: CASSLGTGPPYEQYF.

This chain's CDR3 is CASRNPPEQPQHF. Here the CDR3 DNA reads TGTGCCAGTAGAAACCCCCCAGAACAGCCCCAGCATTTT. This sequence joins TRBV19 and TRBJ1-5; D gene ambiguous. This CDR3 has 13 amino acids. V lost 6 bases to trimming and J lost 7 bases, with 13 bases between them. CDR1 LNHDA and CDR2 SQIVND come from the germline V gene (reference sequence).

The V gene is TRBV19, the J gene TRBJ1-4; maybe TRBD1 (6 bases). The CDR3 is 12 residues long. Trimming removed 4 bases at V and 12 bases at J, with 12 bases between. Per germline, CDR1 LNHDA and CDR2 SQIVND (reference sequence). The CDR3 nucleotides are TGTGCCAGTAGTACCCCGGGGGGCCAACTGTTTTTT. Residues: CASSTPGGQLFF.

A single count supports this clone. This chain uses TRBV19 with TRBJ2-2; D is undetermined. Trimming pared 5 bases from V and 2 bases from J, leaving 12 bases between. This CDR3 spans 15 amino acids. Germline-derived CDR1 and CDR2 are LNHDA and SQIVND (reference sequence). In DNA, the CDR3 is TGTGCCAGTAGTCCTCATAGGGATAACACCGGGGAGCTGTTTTTT. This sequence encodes CASSPHRDNTGELFF.

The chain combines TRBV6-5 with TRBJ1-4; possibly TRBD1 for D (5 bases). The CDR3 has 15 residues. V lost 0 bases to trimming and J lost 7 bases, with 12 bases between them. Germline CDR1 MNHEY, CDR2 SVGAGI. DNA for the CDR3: TGTGCCAGCAGTTACTCCCGGCCAAGGGGTGAAAAACTGTTTTTT. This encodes CASSYSRPRGEKLFF.

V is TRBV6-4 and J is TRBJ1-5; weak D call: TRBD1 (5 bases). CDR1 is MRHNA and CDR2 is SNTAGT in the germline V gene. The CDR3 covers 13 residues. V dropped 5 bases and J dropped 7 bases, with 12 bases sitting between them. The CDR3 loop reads CASSPGTRQPQHF. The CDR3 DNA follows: TGTGCCAGCAGTCCCGGGACGCGGCAGCCCCAGCATTTT.

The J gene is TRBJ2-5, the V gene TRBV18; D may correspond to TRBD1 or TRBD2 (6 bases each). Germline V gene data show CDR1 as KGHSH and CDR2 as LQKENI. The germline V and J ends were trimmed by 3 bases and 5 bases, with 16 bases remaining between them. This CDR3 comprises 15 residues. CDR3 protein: CASSPPKQGGETQYF. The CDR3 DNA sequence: TGTGCCAGCTCACCCCCGAAGCAAGGGGGGGAGACCCAGTACTTC.

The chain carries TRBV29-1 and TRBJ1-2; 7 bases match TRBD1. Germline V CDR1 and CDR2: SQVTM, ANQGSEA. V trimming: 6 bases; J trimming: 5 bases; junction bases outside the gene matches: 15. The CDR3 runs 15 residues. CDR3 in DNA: TGCAGCGTCACGCAGGACGGGACAGCTCGGTATGGCTACACCTTC. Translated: CSVTQDGTARYGYTF.

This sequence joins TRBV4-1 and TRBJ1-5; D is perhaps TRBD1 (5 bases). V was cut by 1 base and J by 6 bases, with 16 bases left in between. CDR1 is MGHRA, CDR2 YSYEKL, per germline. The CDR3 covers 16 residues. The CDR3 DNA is TGCGCCAGCAGCCAAGGTCAAGGTAGGGGTTTTCAGCCCCAGCATTTT. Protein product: CASSQGQGRGFQPQHF.

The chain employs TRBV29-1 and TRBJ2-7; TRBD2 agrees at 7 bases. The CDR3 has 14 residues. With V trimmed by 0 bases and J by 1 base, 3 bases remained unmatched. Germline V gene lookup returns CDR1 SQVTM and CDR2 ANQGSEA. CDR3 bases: TGCAGCGTTGAAGACGGGCGGGAGTCCTACGAGCAGTACTTC. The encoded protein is CSVEDGRESYEQYF.

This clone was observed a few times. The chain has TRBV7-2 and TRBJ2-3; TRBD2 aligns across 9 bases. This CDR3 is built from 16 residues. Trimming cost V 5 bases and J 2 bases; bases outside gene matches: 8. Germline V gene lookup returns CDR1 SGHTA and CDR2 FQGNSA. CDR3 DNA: TGTGCCAGCAGCCCTTGGGGGACTAGCACCACAGATACGCAGTATTTT. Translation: CASSPWGTSTTDTQYF. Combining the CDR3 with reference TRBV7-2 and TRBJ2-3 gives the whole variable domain GAGVSQSPSNKVTEKGKDVELRCDPISGHTALYWYRQSLGQGLEFLIYFQGNSAPDKSGLPSDRFSAERTGGSVSTLTIQRTQQEDSAVYLCASSPWGTSTTDTQYFGPGTRLTVL.

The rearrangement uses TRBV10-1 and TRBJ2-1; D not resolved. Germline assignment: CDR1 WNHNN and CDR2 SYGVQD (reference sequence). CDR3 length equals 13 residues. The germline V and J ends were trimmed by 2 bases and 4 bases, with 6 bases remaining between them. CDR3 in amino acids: CASSEVGYNEQFF. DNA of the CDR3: TGCGCCAGCAGTGAGGTCGGGTACAATGAGCAGTTCTTC.

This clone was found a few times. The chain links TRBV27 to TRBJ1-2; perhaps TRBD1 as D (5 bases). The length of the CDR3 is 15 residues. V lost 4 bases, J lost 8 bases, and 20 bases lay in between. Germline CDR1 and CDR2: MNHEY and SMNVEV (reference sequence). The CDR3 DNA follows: TGTGCCAGCAGTTACACTACAGGCCACTCGAGGGGCTACACCTTC. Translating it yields CASSYTTGHSRGYTF.

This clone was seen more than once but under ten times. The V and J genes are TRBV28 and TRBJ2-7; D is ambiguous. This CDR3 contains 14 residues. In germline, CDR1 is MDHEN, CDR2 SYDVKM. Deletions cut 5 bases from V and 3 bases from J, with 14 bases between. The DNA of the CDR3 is TGTGCCAGCAGTCCCCAGGACGAGCTCTACGAGCAGTACTTC. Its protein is CASSPQDELYEQYF. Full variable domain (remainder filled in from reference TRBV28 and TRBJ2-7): DVKVTQSSRYLVKRTGEKVFLECVQDMDHENMFWYRQDPGLGLRLIYFSYDVKMKEKGDIPEGYSVSREKKERFSLILESASTNQTSMYLCASSPQDELYEQYFGPGTRLTVT.

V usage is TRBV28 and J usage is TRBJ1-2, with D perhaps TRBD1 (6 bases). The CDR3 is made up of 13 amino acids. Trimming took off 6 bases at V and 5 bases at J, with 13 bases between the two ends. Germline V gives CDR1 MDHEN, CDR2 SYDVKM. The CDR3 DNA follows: TGTGCCAGCAGCACACAGGGTTTTTATGGCTACACCTTC. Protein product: CASSTQGFYGYTF.